The 3 T cell receptor beta chains reported below all come from one sample, sequenced in a study of control samples from healthy donors and cancer patients. Profiling relied on immunoSEQ multiplex PCR, and the TCRdb table lists in-frame clones only, not all of them. The profile shows 55,000 to 65,000 clones, approximately 87% of them singletons. Sequencing was carried out using PBMCs. The receptors stem from a woman aged 60 to 75 with lung cancer.

The chain combines TRBV3-1 (or the pseudogene TRBV3-2) with TRBJ2-5, with TRBD1 identical over 8 bases. The germline CDR1 and CDR2 sequences are LGHDT and YNNKEL (reference sequence). The CDR3 has 14 residues. Trimming removed 8 bases from V and 5 bases from J; junction bases left unmatched: 10. Here the CDR3 DNA reads TGTGCCAGCGAAACCGGGACAGGTCGGGAGACCCAGTACTTC. This translates into CASETGTGRETQYF.

The gene calls are TRBV3-1 (or the pseudogene TRBV3-2) and TRBJ2-4; 13 nucleotides align to TRBD2. J lost 8 bases, V lost 0 bases, and 4 bases had no gene match. There are 16 residues in the CDR3. Germline CDR1 and CDR2: LGHDT and YNNKEL (reference sequence). This chain's CDR3 is CASSQDGTSGVDIQYF. The CDR3 bases are TGTGCCAGCAGCCAAGATGGGACTAGCGGGGTTGACATTCAGTACTTC.

The rearrangement links TRBV19 to TRBJ2-3, with D tentatively TRBD1 (6 bases). This CDR3 has 14 residues. The germline V gene encodes CDR1 LNHDA and CDR2 SQIVND (reference sequence). Trimming took 4 bases from V and 1 from J, leaving 9 bases between them. The DNA of the CDR3 is TGTGCCAGTAGTACGGCAGGGGGCACAGATACGCAGTATTTT. It encodes CASSTAGGTDTQYF.